This TCR beta chain stems from a study of T cells expressing NK-cell markers. Findings and limits, study-wide: The HCMV specificity of the expanded NKG2C+ T cell clones stayed unresolved. About 1.0-7.5% of CD8+ T cells in more than five donors belonged to dominant NKG2C+ clonotypes. Dominance of the CD3+CD56-NKG2C+ fraction by these clonotypes also held in several donors.

Worth noting for this clonotype: Its antigen is unknown.

Libraries used 5'RACE template switching adding universal primer site and UMIs. No DNA is given; TCRdb re-called the 5' RACE reads and lists each CDR3 protein once. Recorded for this sample: a few hundred thousand distinct CDR3 sequences. This CDR3 comprises 15 residues. Germline V CDR1 and CDR2: DFQATT, SNEGSKA (reference sequence). The TCR sequence derives from a woman aged 50 to 60 in good health. The genes are TRBV20-1 and TRBJ2-3. What was sequenced was blood T cells: a sorted CD56 or NKG2C T cell subset, CD4+ or CD8+ T cells, or bulk PBMC T cells (not recorded which). Here the CDR3 reads CSARDVWSSTDTQYF.